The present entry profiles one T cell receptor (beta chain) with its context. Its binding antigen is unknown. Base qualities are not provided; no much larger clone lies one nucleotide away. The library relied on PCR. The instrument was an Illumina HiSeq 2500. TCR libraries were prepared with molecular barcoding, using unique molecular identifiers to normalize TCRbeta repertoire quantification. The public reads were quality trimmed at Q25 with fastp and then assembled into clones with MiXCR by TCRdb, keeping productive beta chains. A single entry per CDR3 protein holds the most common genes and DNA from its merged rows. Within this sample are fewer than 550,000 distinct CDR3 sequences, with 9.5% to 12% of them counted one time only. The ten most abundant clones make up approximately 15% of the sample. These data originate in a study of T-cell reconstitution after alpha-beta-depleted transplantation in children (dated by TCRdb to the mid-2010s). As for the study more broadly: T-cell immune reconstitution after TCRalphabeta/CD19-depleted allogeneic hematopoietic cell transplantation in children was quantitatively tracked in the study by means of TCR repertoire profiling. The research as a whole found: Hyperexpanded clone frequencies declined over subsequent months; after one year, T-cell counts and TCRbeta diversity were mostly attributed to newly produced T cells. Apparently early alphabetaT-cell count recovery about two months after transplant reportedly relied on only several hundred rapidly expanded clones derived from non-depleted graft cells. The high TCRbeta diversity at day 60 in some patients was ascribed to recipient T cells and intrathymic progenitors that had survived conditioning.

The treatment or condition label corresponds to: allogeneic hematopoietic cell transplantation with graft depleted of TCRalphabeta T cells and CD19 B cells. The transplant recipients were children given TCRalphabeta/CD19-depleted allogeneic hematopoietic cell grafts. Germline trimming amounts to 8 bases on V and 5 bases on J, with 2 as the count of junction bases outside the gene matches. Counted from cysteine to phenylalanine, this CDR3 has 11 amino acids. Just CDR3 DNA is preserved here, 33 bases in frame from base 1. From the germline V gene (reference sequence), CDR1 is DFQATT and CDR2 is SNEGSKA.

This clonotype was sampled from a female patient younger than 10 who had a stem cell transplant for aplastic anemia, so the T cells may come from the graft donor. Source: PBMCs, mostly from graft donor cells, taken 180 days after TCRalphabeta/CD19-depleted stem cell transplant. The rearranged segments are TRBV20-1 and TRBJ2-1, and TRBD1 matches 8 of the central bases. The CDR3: CSRDRHNEQFF. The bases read TGCAGTAGGGACAGGCACAATGAGCAGTTCTTC.